The 4 T cell receptor beta chains presented below share a single source sample, sequenced in a study of blood T cell repertoires in COVID-19. Repertoires were generated with immunoSEQ multiplex PCR, while TCRdb's copy carries only in-frame clones and drops some. The data show approximately 300,000 clones, over 70% seen once. Sample: peripheral blood. The receptors were sampled from a woman in her forties or fifties with acute or convalescent COVID-19.

This clone was counted only a few times. V is TRBV30 and J is TRBJ2-2; D is unresolved. Germline V CDR1 and CDR2: GTSNPN, SVGIG (reference sequence). Trimming took off 1 base at V and 11 bases at J, with 11 bases between the two ends. The CDR3 sequence is 12 residues long. CDR3 region: CAWSAQQLELFF. CDR3 nucleotides: TGTGCCTGGAGTGCACAGCAACTTGAGCTGTTTTTT. Together with reference TRBV30 and TRBJ2-2, the CDR3 gives the full variable domain: SQTIHQWPATLVQPVGSPLSLECTVEGTSNPNLYWYRQAAGRGLQLLFYSVGIGQISSEVPQNLSASRPQDRQFILSSKKLLLSDSGFYLCAWSAQQLELFFGEGSRLTVL.

V gene TRBV4-1 combines with J gene TRBJ2-2; TRBD2 might be the D (6 bases). From germline, CDR1 is MGHRA and CDR2 YSYEKL. The length of the CDR3 is 14 residues. Trimming left V 3 bases short and J 4 bases short, with 9 bases between. The CDR3 region has the DNA TGCGCCAGCAGCCATCCGGAGGGCACCGGGGAGCTGTTTTTT. Protein: CASSHPEGTGELFF.

This clone was found a few times. The CDR3 is CASSPGGDEQYF. The CDR3, as DNA: TGTGCCAGCAGTCCGGGCGGGGACGAGCAGTACTTC. J is TRBJ2-7 and V is TRBV12-3 or TRBV12-4, with a tentative D call TRBD2 (6 bases). Trimming took 5 bases from V and 5 from J, leaving 10 bases between them. This CDR3 has 12 residues.

The V gene is TRBV3-1 (or the pseudogene TRBV3-2), the J gene TRBJ2-3; 11 positions agree with TRBD2. V shed 4 bases, J shed 6 bases, and the junction held 9 bases outside the gene matches. Germline values: CDR1 LGHDT, CDR2 YNNKEL (reference sequence). CDR3 length equals 16 residues. DNA for the CDR3: TGTGCCAGCAGCCGATCCCTAGCGGGGGGTATCGATACGCAGTATTTT. Protein: CASSRSLAGGIDTQYF.